A selection of T cell receptor beta chains follows, all from one sample in a study of identical twins. TCRdb reanalysed the 5' RACE reads using MiXCR and keeps one entry per CDR3 protein. This table has about 520,000 distinct CDR3 sequences, 20% to 25% appearing once. These records were also assigned to another study, of T cells expressing NK-cell markers.

Sequenced input: CD4+ T cells sorted from blood. These receptors all stem from a woman under 30 in good health. The CDR3 runs from the conserved cysteine through the conserved F or W. The D gene is left open where the match is weak. Clone size is shown for a subset of rows, as once, few, many or a class of expanded clone.

cdr3_aa cdr3_nt clone_size j_call d_call v_call cdr3_length
CASSPTDRAYEQYF TGTGCCAGCAGCCCAACGGACAGGGCCTACGAGCAGTACTTC . TRBJ2-7 . TRBV21-1 14
CASSARVTSGANTGELFF TGTGCCAGCAGCGCCCGGGTCACTAGCGGAGCGAACACCGGGGAGCTGTTTTTT few TRBJ2-2 TRBD2 TRBV7-6 18
CATSDPPGQGNTGELFF TGTGCCACCAGTGACCCACCGGGACAGGGGAACACCGGGGAGCTGTTTTTT few TRBJ2-2 TRBD1 TRBV24-1 17
CAAVGPFF TGCGCCGCCGTCGGACCTTTCTTT few TRBJ1-1 . TRBV23-1 8
CASRGGTSGYEQYF TGTGCCAGCAGGGGGGGTACTAGCGGCTACGAGCAGTACTTC . TRBJ2-7 TRBD2 TRBV12-3/TRBV12-4 14
CASSLEGYSGGIGEQYF TGTGCCAGCAGCTTAGAGGGTTATAGCGGGGGTATCGGGGAGCAGTACTTC . TRBJ2-7 TRBD2 TRBV11-2 17
CASSQGQNTQYF TGTGCCAGCAGCCAAGGGCAGAATACGCAGTATTTT . TRBJ2-3 . TRBV3-1 12
CASRGQGNQPQHF TGTGCCAGCAGGGGACAGGGCAATCAGCCCCAGCATTTT many TRBJ1-5 TRBD1 TRBV12-3/TRBV12-4 13
CASSLERDGTTQYF TGTGCCAGCAGCTTAGAGCGGGATGGCACCACCCAGTACTTC . TRBJ2-5 . TRBV11-2 14
CASSPWSYNSPLHF TGTGCCAGCAGTCCCTGGTCCTATAATTCACCCCTCCACTTT . TRBJ1-6 . TRBV12-3/TRBV12-4 14
CASSLHRDNEQYF TGCGCCAGCAGCCTTCACAGGGATAACGAGCAGTACTTC . TRBJ2-7 . TRBV4-3 13
CASSLMRGNTNEQFF TGCGCCAGCAGCTTGATGCGCGGGAATACCAATGAGCAGTTCTTC few TRBJ2-1 . TRBV5-1 15
CAIRPGQQETQYF TGTGCCATCAGGCCGGGACAACAAGAGACCCAGTACTTC few TRBJ2-5 . TRBV10-3 13
CSARAPLGNTIYF TGCAGTGCTAGAGCCCCTCTCGGAAACACCATATATTTT . TRBJ1-3 . TRBV20-1 13
CASRPILAGGPSEQFF TGTGCCAGCAGACCCATCCTAGCGGGAGGGCCCTCTGAGCAGTTCTTC few TRBJ2-1 TRBD2 TRBV12-3/TRBV12-4 16
CASSQAMGIEAFF TGTGCCAGCAGCCAAGCGATGGGCATTGAAGCTTTCTTT once TRBJ1-1 . TRBV14 13
CASSLGGTGGSYEQYF TGCGCCAGCAGCTTGGGCGGGACAGGGGGATCCTACGAGCAGTACTTC few TRBJ2-7 TRBD1 TRBV5-1 16
CSAPTSGVTDEQFF TGCAGTGCGCCTACTAGCGGGGTGACGGATGAGCAGTTCTTC few TRBJ2-1 TRBD2 TRBV20-1 14
CSVEVGSGETQYF TGCAGCGTTGAAGTAGGGAGTGGAGAGACCCAGTACTTC . TRBJ2-5 . TRBV29-1 13
CASSDSGQGKHNTQYF TGTGCCAGCAGTGACTCGGGACAGGGCAAGCATAATACGCAGTATTTT . TRBJ2-3 TRBD1 TRBV6-4 16
CASSLTRGPQSPYEQYF TGTGCCAGCAGCCTTACCCGGGGGCCCCAAAGTCCCTACGAGCAGTACTTC . TRBJ2-7 . TRBV11-2 17
CASSLGPQRGTDTQYF TGCGCCAGCAGCTTAGGGCCCCAGCGGGGCACAGATACGCAGTATTTT few TRBJ2-3 . TRBV5-1 16
CASSPRGLGAGELFF TGTGCCAGCAGCCCAAGGGGACTAGGAGCCGGGGAGCTGTTTTTT . TRBJ2-2 TRBD2 TRBV14 15
CSAGLGSSEETQYF TGCAGTGCGGGCCTAGGGTCTTCCGAAGAGACCCAGTACTTC . TRBJ2-5 . TRBV20-1 14
CASSSTFGRKAGELFF TGTGCCAGCAGTTCCACCTTCGGGCGGAAGGCCGGGGAGCTGTTTTTT . TRBJ2-2 . TRBV12-3/TRBV12-4 16
CASSPRQESYNEQFF TGTGCCAGCAGCCCGAGACAGGAGTCGTACAATGAGCAGTTCTTC . TRBJ2-1 . TRBV9 15
CASSGTWFLEAFF TGTGCCAGCAGTGGGACCTGGTTCTTAGAAGCTTTCTTT . TRBJ1-1 . TRBV12-3/TRBV12-4 13
CASSQLDPGELFF TGTGCCAGCAGCCAACTCGACCCCGGGGAGCTGTTTTTT few TRBJ2-2 . TRBV7-3 13
CASSPGTVQYF TGTGCCAGCAGTCCAGGGACAGTTCAGTACTTC . TRBJ2-4 TRBD1 TRBV12-3/TRBV12-4 11
CASSPWATNGELFF TGTGCCAGCAGTCCCTGGGCCACCAACGGGGAGCTGTTTTTT few TRBJ2-2 . TRBV27 14
CASSLWVLGGRPDTQYF TGTGCCAGCAGCTTATGGGTTCTGGGCGGGAGGCCAGATACGCAGTATTTT . TRBJ2-3 TRBD2 TRBV7-8 17
CSVLRELIRYF TGCAGCGTCCTCCGGGAACTCATCAGGTATTTT . TRBJ2-3 . TRBV29-1 11
CASRSDRNHGYTF TGTGCCAGCAGGTCCGACAGAAATCATGGCTACACCTTC few TRBJ1-2 . TRBV6-1 13
CASSPLKGQFF TGTGCCAGCTCACCGTTGAAAGGGCAGTTCTTC . TRBJ2-1 . TRBV18 11
CASSLALGRGHRITEAFF TGTGCCAGCAGTTTAGCGCTCGGCAGGGGGCATCGGATCACTGAAGCTTTCTTT . TRBJ1-1 TRBD1 TRBV12-3/TRBV12-4 18
CASSPDREGKLFF TGTGCCAGCAGCCCGGACAGGGAGGGGAAACTGTTTTTT few TRBJ1-4 TRBD1 TRBV5-5 13
CASSWGTSGGTDTQYF TGCGCCAGCAGCTGGGGGACTAGCGGCGGCACAGATACGCAGTATTTT few TRBJ2-3 TRBD2 TRBV5-1 16
CASSIPYRENTGELFF TGTGCCAGTAGTATTCCGTACAGGGAGAACACCGGGGAGCTGTTTTTT . TRBJ2-2 . TRBV19 16
CSVEQTTGELFF TGCAGCGTTGAACAAACCACCGGGGAGCTGTTTTTT . TRBJ2-2 . TRBV29-1 12
CASSFQVVGDTQYF TGCGCCAGCAGCTTCCAGGTGGTAGGGGATACGCAGTATTTT many TRBJ2-3 . TRBV5-1 14
CASTDRVYEQYF TGTGCCAGCACGGACAGGGTCTACGAGCAGTACTTC . TRBJ2-7 TRBD1 TRBV6-2/TRBV6-3 12
CASSVVGSGYEQYF TGTGCCAGCAGCGTTGTAGGGTCTGGCTACGAGCAGTACTTC few TRBJ2-7 . TRBV9 14
CSASKLAGLTDTQYF TGCAGTGCTAGTAAACTAGCGGGCTTGACAGATACGCAGTATTTT few TRBJ2-3 TRBD2 TRBV20-1 15
CASGGENTEAFF TGTGCCTCAGGGGGGGAGAACACTGAAGCTTTCTTT . TRBJ1-1 TRBD1 TRBV10-3 12
CASSTTGTLVLGTEAFF TGCGCCAGCAGCACTACCGGGACACTGGTCCTCGGGACTGAAGCTTTCTTT few TRBJ1-1 . TRBV5-1 17
CASSEGLRTGELFF TGTGCCAGCAGCGAAGGGCTTCGGACCGGGGAGCTGTTTTTT . TRBJ2-2 . TRBV7-2 14
CASRGLAGDRSYNEQFF TGCGCCAGCCGCGGACTAGCGGGAGATCGGTCCTACAATGAGCAGTTCTTC . TRBJ2-1 TRBD2 TRBV5-1 17
CASSLVGNEAFF TGTGCCAGCAGCTTAGTAGGTAATGAAGCTTTCTTT . TRBJ1-1 . TRBV7-9 12
CASSRGLASQETQYF TGTGCCAGCAGTCGAGGACTAGCGTCACAAGAGACCCAGTACTTC few TRBJ2-5 TRBD2 TRBV12-3/TRBV12-4 15
CASSYTGKGGNEQYF TGTGCCAGCAGTTATACCGGAAAGGGGGGGAACGAGCAGTACTTC few TRBJ2-7 . TRBV6-5 15
CASSQSGSSHEQFF TGCGCCAGCAGCCAAAGCGGGAGTTCGCATGAGCAGTTCTTC few TRBJ2-1 TRBD2 TRBV5-1 14
CASSLPRETQYF TGTGCCAGCAGCCTCCCCCGGGAGACCCAGTACTTC . TRBJ2-5 . TRBV7-2 12